This TCR beta chain was documented in a study of blood T cell repertoires in COVID-19. Study-wide background: Sources were T cells, B-cell-depleted T cells, or PBMCs; the material itself was cDNA or gDNA.

Germline CDR1 reads SGHRS; CDR2 reads YFSETQ. This CDR3 has 16 residues. The J segment lost 0 bases and the V segment lost 3 bases, leaving 8 bases of the junction unmatched. Authors' data handling: Quantification of nucleated cells was approximated via reference gene primer amplification. TCRdb's table, derived via immunoSEQ multiplex PCR, lists solely in-frame clones and lacks some. The DNA was the basis for D and trimming; V, J and clone size are from that table. The sample yields about 310,000 clones, about 90% seen once. This sequence was found in a woman aged 50 to 65 who had recovered from COVID-19. What was sequenced was peripheral blood. This rearrangement joins TRBV5-1 to TRBJ2-7, with 8 bases matching TRBD1. The CDR3 loop reads CASSSGQGHLSYEQYF. Written as DNA, the CDR3 is TGCGCCAGCAGCTCCGGACAGGGCCACCTCTCCTACGAGCAGTACTTC.